This TCR beta chain was profiled in a study of cytomegalovirus exposure and HLA in healthy donors. This clone was seen just once. PCR employed 60 Vbeta and 13 Jbeta primers. Sequenced by immunoSEQ multiplex PCR; TCRdb stores in-frame clones only, minus some. The sample carries some 100,000 clones, 75% to 90% recorded once. Germline V gene data show CDR1 as PRHDT and CDR2 as FYEKMQ (reference sequence). The CDR3 runs 15 residues. The J segment lost 2 bases and the V segment lost 5 bases, leaving 6 bases of the junction unmatched. This sequence originates from a man younger than 45 in good health and CMV-seronegative. What was sequenced was PBMCs. The gene calls are TRBV13 and TRBJ1-5, with 7 positions matching TRBD1. In DNA, the CDR3 is TGTGCCAGCAGCCAAGCCGGACAGGGCAATCAGCCCCAGCATTTT. Amino acid sequence: CASSQAGQGNQPQHF.